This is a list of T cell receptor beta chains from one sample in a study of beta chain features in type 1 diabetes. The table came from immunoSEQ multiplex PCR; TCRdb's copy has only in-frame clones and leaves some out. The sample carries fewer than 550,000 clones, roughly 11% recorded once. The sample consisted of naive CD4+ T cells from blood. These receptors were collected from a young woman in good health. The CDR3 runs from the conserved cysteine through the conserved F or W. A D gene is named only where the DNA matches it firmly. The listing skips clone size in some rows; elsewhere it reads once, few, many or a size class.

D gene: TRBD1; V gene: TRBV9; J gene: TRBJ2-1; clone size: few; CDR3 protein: CASSDRGIGEQFF; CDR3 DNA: TGTGCCAGCAGCGACAGGGGTATCGGTGAGCAGTTCTTC
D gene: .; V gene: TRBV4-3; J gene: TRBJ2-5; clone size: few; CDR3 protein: CASSQDGGQNYQETQYF; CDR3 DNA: TGCGCCAGCAGCCAAGATGGGGGGCAGAATTACCAAGAGACCCAGTACTTC
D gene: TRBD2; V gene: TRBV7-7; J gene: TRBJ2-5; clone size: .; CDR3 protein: CASRRLAGGQETQYF; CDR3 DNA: TGTGCCAGCAGGCGACTAGCGGGGGGCCAAGAGACCCAGTACTTC
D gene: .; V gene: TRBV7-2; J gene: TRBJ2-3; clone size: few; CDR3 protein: CASSPPTDTQYF; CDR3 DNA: TGTGCCAGCAGCCCCCCCACAGATACGCAGTATTTT
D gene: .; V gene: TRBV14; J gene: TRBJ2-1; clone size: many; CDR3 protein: CASSRGWSEQFF; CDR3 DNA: TGTGCCAGCAGCCGTGGATGGAGTGAGCAGTTCTTC
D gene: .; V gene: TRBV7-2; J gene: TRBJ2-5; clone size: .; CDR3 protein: CASSLAGGEETQYF; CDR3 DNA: TGTGCCAGCAGCTTAGCTGGAGGGGAGGAGACCCAGTACTTC
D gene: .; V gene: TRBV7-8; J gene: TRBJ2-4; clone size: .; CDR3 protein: CASSNRVLAKNIQYF; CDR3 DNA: TGTGCCAGCAGTAACAGAGTCCTAGCCAAAAACATTCAGTACTTC
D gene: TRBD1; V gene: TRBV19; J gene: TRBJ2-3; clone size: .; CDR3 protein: CATGRQGSTDTQYF; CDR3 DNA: TGTGCCACCGGGCGACAGGGTAGCACAGATACGCAGTATTTT
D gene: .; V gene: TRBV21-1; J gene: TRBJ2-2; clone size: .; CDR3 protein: CASAGTSGRRDTGELFF; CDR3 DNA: TGTGCCAGCGCCGGGACTAGCGGGAGGAGGGACACCGGGGAGCTGTTTTTT
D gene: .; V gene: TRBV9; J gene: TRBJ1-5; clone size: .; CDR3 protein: CASSVGAGFNQPQHF; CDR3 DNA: TGTGCCAGCAGCGTAGGCGCAGGCTTTAATCAGCCCCAGCATTTT
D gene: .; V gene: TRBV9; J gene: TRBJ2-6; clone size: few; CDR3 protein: CASSVEPPSSGANVLTF; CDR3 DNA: TGTGCCAGCAGCGTAGAACCCCCTTCCTCTGGGGCCAACGTCCTGACTTTC
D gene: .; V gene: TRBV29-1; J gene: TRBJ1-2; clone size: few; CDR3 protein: CSVDDKGRYGYTF; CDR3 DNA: TGCAGCGTTGATGATAAGGGACGGTATGGCTACACCTTC
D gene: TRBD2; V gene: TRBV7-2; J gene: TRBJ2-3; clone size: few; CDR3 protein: CASSLRIAGADTQYF; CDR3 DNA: TGTGCCAGCAGCTTACGGATAGCGGGGGCAGATACGCAGTATTTT
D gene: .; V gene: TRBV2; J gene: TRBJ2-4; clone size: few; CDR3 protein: CASKPPAKNIQYF; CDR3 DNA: TGTGCCAGCAAACCCCCAGCCAAAAACATTCAGTACTTC
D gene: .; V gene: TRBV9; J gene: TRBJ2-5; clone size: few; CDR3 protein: CASSVESGRYQETQYF; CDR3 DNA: TGTGCCAGCAGCGTAGAGTCGGGGAGGTACCAAGAGACCCAGTACTTC
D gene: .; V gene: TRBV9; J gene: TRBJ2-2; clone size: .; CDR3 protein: CASSEELTRGHTGELFF; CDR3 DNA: TGTGCCAGCAGCGAGGAGCTGACCAGGGGTCACACCGGGGAGCTGTTTTTT
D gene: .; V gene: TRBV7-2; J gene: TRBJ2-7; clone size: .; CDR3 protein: CASSLVGRSSYEQYF; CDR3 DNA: TGTGCCAGCAGCTTAGTGGGCAGGAGCTCCTACGAGCAGTACTTC
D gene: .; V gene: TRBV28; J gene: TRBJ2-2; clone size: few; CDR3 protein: CASTAGGTNTGELFF; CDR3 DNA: TGTGCCAGCACCGCCGGGGGTACGAACACCGGGGAGCTGTTTTTT
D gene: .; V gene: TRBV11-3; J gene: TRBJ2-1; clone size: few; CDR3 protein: CASRKNRDFNEQFF; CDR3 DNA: TGTGCCAGCAGAAAAAACAGGGATTTCAATGAGCAGTTCTTC
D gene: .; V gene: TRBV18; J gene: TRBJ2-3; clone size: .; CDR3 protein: CASSPQGGDTQYF; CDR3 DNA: TGTGCCAGCTCACCTCAAGGGGGGGATACGCAGTATTTT
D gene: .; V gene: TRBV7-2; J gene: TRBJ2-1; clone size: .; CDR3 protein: CASSLDVRDNEQFF; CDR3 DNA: TGTGCCAGCAGCTTAGATGTCCGAGACAATGAGCAGTTCTTC
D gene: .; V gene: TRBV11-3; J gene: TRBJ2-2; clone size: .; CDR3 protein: CASSASRVTGELFF; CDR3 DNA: TGTGCCAGCTCCGCCTCGAGGGTAACCGGGGAGCTGTTTTTT
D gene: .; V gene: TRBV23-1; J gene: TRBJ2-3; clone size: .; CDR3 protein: CASSQSPFFQSSGTQYF; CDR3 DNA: TGCGCCAGCAGTCAATCTCCTTTTTTTCAGAGTTCTGGTACGCAGTATTTT
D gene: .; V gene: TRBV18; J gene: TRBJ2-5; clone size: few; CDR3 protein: CASSRPTAQETQYF; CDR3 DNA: TGTGCCAGCTCACGACCGACAGCCCAAGAGACCCAGTACTTC
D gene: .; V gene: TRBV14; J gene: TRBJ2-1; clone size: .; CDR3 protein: CASSQRWGDSYNEQFF; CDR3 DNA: TGTGCCAGCAGCCAAAGGTGGGGAGACTCCTACAATGAGCAGTTCTTC
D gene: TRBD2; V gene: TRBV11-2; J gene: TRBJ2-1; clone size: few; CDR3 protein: CASSLASGDYNEQFF; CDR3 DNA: TGTGCCAGCAGCTTAGCTAGCGGAGATTACAATGAGCAGTTCTTC
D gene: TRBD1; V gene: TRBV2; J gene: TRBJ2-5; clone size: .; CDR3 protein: CASRLRDRGQETQYF; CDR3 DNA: TGTGCCAGCAGACTGCGGGACAGGGGACAAGAGACCCAGTACTTC
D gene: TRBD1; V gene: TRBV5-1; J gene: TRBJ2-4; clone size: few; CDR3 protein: CASSSETGSWAKNIQYF; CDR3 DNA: TGCGCCAGCAGCTCTGAGACAGGGTCTTGGGCCAAAAACATTCAGTACTTC
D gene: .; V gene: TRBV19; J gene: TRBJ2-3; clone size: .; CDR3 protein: CASSDYGLTSTDTQYF; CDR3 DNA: TGTGCCAGTAGTGACTACGGCCTTACCAGCACAGATACGCAGTATTTT
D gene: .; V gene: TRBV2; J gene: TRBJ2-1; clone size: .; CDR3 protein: CASSEIYEQFF; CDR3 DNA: TGTGCCAGCAGTGAAATTTATGAGCAGTTCTTC
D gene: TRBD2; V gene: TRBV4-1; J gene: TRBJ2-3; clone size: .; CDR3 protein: CASSQSGSSNTQYF; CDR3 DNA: TGCGCCAGCAGCCAGAGCGGGAGTTCAAATACGCAGTATTTT
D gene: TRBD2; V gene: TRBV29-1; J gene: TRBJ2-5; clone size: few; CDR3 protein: CSVSKRGVTRETQYF; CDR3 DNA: TGCAGCGTTAGTAAGCGGGGGGTGACGAGAGAGACCCAGTACTTC
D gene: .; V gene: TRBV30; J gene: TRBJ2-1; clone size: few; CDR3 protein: CAWSAGVINEQFF; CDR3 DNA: TGTGCCTGGAGTGCCGGAGTCATCAATGAGCAGTTCTTC
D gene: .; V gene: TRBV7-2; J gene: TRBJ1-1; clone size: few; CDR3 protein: CASPTQDSMNTEAFF; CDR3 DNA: TGTGCCAGCCCAACACAGGATAGTATGAACACTGAAGCTTTCTTT
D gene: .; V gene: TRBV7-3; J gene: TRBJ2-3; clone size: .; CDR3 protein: CASSLSGGTDTQYF; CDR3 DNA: TGTGCCAGCAGTCTATCGGGGGGCACAGATACGCAGTATTTT
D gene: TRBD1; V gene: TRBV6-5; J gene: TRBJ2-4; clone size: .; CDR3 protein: CASSFAGTGRHIQYF; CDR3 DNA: TGTGCCAGCAGTTTCGCCGGGACAGGGCGACACATTCAGTACTTC